This T cell receptor beta chain was sequenced during a study of cytomegalovirus exposure and HLA in healthy donors. Donors were ostensibly healthy at sampling, although undocumented immune exposures were probable. Concerning this clone: Its antigen is unidentified.

Broader study findings: Listed as cytomegalovirus-associated were 170 or so TCR beta chains. The likely origin of a cluster of highly shared sequence variants was a sequencing artifact.

Between the trimmed V and J ends, which lost 2 bases and 7 bases, there was a span of 18 bases. The CDR3 totals 15 residues. Germline CDR1 reads SQVTM; CDR2 reads ANQGSEA. A multiplex PCR was run with 60 Vbeta primers and 13 Jbeta primers. The assay was immunoSEQ multiplex PCR, and TCRdb's table has in-frame clones only and misses some. Here the sample spans 120,000 or so clones, 74% being singletons. The sample consisted of PBMCs. The chain is built from TRBV29-1 and TRBJ2-1; maybe TRBD1 (5 bases). This TCR was sampled from a woman in her forties or fifties in good health and CMV-seropositive. The CDR3 region has the DNA TGCAGCGTTGAAAGGGGCCAGGAAGCAAAGAATGAGCAGTTCTTC. It is translated as CSVERGQEAKNEQFF.